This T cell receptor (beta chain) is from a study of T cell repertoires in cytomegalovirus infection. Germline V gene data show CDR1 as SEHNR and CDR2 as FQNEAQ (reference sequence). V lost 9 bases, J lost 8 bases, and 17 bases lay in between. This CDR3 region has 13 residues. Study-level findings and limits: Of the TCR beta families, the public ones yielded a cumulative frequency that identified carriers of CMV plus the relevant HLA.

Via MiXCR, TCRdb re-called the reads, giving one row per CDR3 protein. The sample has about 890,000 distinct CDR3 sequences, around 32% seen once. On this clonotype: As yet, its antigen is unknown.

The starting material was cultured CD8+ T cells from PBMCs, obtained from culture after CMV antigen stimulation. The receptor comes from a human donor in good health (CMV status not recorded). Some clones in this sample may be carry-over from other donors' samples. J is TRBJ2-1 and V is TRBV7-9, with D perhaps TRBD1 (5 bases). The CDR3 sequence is CASQGSPIDEQFF. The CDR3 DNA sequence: TGTGCCAGTCAGGGATCTCCTATCGATGAGCAGTTCTTC. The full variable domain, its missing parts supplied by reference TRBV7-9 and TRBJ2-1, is DTGVSQNPRHKITKRGQNVTFRCDPISEHNRLYWYRQTLGQGPEFLTYFQNEAQLEKSRLLSDRFSAERPKGSFSTLEIQRTEQGDSAMYLCASQGSPIDEQFFGPGTRLTVL.